This T cell receptor (beta chain) was observed in a study of preoperative IRX-2 immunotherapy in early breast cancer. Assay used: immunoSEQ multiplex PCR; TCRdb lists only in-frame clones, some missing. Of some 22,000 clones listed, over 75% are singletons. Concerning this clone itself: This CDR3 fails to terminate in the conserved phenylalanine or tryptophan, so it likely reflects a read error. No DNA is shown, since the ends of the CDR3 on it are uncertain; the CDR3 is the one TCRdb lists.

Treatment described: preoperative locoregional IRX-2 cytokine immunotherapy. A total of 11 residues make up the CDR3, ends included. The V gene's germline CDR1 is MGHDK and CDR2 SYGVNS. The clonotype originates from a human donor with breast cancer. Sequencing was performed on tumor tissue, taken after IRX-2 immunotherapy. The genes are TRBV25-1 and TRBJ1-2. The CDR3 region is CASSAQSPLEV.